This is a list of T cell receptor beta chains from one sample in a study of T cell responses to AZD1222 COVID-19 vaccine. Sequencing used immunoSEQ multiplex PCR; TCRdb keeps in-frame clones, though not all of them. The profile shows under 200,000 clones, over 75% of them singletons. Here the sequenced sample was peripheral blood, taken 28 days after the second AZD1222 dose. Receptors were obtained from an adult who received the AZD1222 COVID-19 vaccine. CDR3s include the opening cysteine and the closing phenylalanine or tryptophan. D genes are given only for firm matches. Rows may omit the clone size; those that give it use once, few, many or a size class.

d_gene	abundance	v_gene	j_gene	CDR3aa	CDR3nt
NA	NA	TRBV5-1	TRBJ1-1	CASSLLTLNTEAFF	TGCGCCAGCAGCCTACTGACGCTGAACACTGAAGCTTTCTTT
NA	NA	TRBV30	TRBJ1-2	CAWSLPYGTYYGYTF	TGTGCCTGGAGTCTACCGTACGGGACGTACTATGGCTACACCTTC
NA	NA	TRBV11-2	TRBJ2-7	CASSSRASTYEQYF	TGTGCCAGCAGCTCCAGGGCGTCCACCTACGAGCAGTACTTC
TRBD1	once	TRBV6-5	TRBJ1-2	CASSLGQAYGYTF	TGTGCCAGCAGCCTGGGACAGGCCTATGGCTACACCTTC
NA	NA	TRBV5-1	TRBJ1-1	CASSFTGLNTEAFF	TGCGCCAGCAGCTTTACAGGGCTGAACACTGAAGCTTTCTTT
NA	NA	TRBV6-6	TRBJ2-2	CASRLDGAVTTGELFF	TGTGCCAGCCGGCTAGACGGGGCGGTGACAACCGGGGAGCTGTTTTTT
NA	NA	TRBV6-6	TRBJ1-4	CASSQILLRGLNEKLFF	TGTGCCAGCAGTCAGATCTTACTCAGGGGCTTGAATGAAAAACTGTTTTTT
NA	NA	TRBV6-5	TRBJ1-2	CASSSQGGGYTF	TGTGCCAGCTCCTCACAGGGCGGTGGCTACACCTTC
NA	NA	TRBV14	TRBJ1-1	CASSQSRTEAFF	TGTGCCAGCAGCCAAAGTAGGACTGAAGCTTTCTTT
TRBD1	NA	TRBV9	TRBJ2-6	CASSVAVTGGSGANVLTF	TGTGCCAGCAGCGTTGCAGTGACAGGGGGTAGTGGGGCCAACGTCCTGACTTTC
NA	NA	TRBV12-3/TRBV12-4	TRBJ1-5	CASSAGGWPQHF	TGTGCCAGCAGTGCCGGGGGGTGGCCCCAGCATTTT
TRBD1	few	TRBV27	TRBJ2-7	CASSPGTDHFYEQYF	TGTGCCAGCAGCCCCGGGACAGACCACTTCTACGAGCAGTACTTC
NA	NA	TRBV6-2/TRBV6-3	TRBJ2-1	CASSYWGVGSNEQFF	TGTGCCAGCAGTTACTGGGGGGTTGGTAGCAATGAGCAGTTCTTC
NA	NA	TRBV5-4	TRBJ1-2	CASSLTGLKDFGYTF	TGTGCCAGCAGCTTGACAGGTTTAAAAGACTTTGGCTACACCTTC
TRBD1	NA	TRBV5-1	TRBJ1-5	CASSWGQGQPQHF	TGCGCCAGCAGCTGGGGACAGGGTCAGCCCCAGCATTTT
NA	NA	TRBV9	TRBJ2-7	CASSVRPDKSWEQYF	TGTGCCAGCAGCGTAAGGCCAGACAAGTCCTGGGAGCAGTACTTC
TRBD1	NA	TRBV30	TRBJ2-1	CAWSVGQGNEQFF	TGTGCCTGGAGTGTTGGACAGGGTAATGAGCAGTTCTTC
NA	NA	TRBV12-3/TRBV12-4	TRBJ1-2	CASSSWEGYTF	TGTGCCAGCAGTTCTTGGGAGGGCTACACCTTC
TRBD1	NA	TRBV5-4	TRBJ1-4	CASSSPGQGSTNEKLFF	TGTGCCAGCAGCTCACCGGGACAGGGGTCAACTAATGAAAAACTGTTTTTT
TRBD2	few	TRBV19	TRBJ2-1	CASSALALNSYNEQFF	TGTGCCAGTAGTGCACTAGCGTTGAACTCCTACAATGAGCAGTTCTTC
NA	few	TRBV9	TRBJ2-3	CASSVSRALGDTQYF	TGTGCCAGCAGCGTATCGAGGGCCCTCGGAGATACGCAGTATTTT
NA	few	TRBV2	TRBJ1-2	CASREGIGGYTF	TGTGCCAGCAGGGAGGGAATCGGCGGCTACACCTTC
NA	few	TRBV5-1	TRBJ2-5	CASSLGPGQETQYF	TGCGCCAGCAGCTTGGGCCCAGGGCAAGAGACCCAGTACTTC
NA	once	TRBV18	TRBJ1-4	CASSRGRKGEKLFF	TGTGCCAGCTCCCGCGGACGGAAAGGGGAAAAACTGTTTTTT
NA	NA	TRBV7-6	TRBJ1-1	CASSPPGTAEAFF	TGTGCCAGCAGCCCCCCAGGGACCGCTGAAGCTTTCTTT